The 7 T cell receptor beta chains below were found in one sample sequenced in a study of blood T cell repertoires in COVID-19. Libraries were prepared by immunoSEQ multiplex PCR; TCRdb keeps only in-frame clonotypes and omits some of them. The table has roughly 300,000 clones, around 84% seen once. Sequencing was done on a sample of peripheral blood. The receptors shown here come from a human donor with COVID-19, enrolled during active disease. The donor label of this sample is uncertain.

This chain joins TRBV5-1 and TRBJ2-1; D not resolved. Trimming cost V 0 bases and J 10 bases, with 11 bases left between them. CDR1 is SGHRS and CDR2 is YFSETQ in the germline V gene. This CDR3 is built from 13 residues. The CDR3 reads CASSLGAPTEQFF. Here the CDR3 DNA reads TGCGCCAGCAGCTTGGGAGCACCTACGGAGCAGTTCTTC.

CDR3 bases: TGTGCCAGCAGCTTGACAGGGAAGAACGAAAAACTGTTTTTT. Translating it yields CASSLTGKNEKLFF. The chain combines TRBV5-4 with TRBJ1-4; tentative D call: TRBD1 (6 bases). The CDR3 has 14 amino acids. V lost 1 base and J 8 bases, leaving 12 bases between the germline ends. Germline values: CDR1 SGHNT, CDR2 YYREEE (reference sequence).

This sequence joins TRBV29-1 and TRBJ1-1, with 7 bases that match TRBD1. The CDR3 has 13 amino acids. With V trimmed by 4 bases and J by 7 bases, 9 bases remained unmatched. Germline values: CDR1 SQVTM, CDR2 ANQGSEA. CDR3 nucleotide sequence: TGCAGCGTTGCCCCCGGGACAGCCCATGAAGCTTTCTTT. This encodes CSVAPGTAHEAFF.

The CDR3: CASSYDQWTNTEAFF. The DNA for the CDR3 is TGTGCCAGCAGTTACGATCAGTGGACTAACACTGAAGCTTTCTTT. The chain links TRBV6-5 to TRBJ1-1; no clear D gene. Looked up from germline, CDR1 is MNHEY and CDR2 is SVGAGI. Trimming left V 2 bases short and J 2 bases short, with 12 bases between. The CDR3 consists of 15 residues.

This chain uses TRBV6-1 with TRBJ2-7; 7 positions agree with TRBD2. This CDR3 contains 13 residues. V gave up 0 bases and J gave up 6 bases; unmatched junction bases: 2. The germline V gene encodes CDR1 MNHNS and CDR2 SASEGT. CDR3 loop: CASSEALAGEQYF. CDR3 bases: TGTGCCAGCAGTGAAGCCTTAGCGGGCGAGCAGTACTTC.

This clone was observed a handful of times. This chain uses TRBV12-3 or TRBV12-4 with TRBJ1-5, with D possibly TRBD1 on 5 matching bases. This CDR3 has 13 residues. V was clipped by 8 bases and J by 11 bases, with 19 bases between them. CDR3 nucleotides: TGTGCCAGCCAACGGGGGGATACAGGAGCCCAGCATTTT. This codes for CASQRGDTGAQHF.

The chain combines TRBV28 with TRBJ2-1; 7 bases are shared with TRBD2. V gave up 8 bases and J gave up 4 bases; unmatched junction bases: 17. The CDR3 has 17 residues. CDR1 and CDR2 (germline): MDHEN, SYDVKM. The DNA of the CDR3 is TGTGCCAGCGGCCCTAGAGGAGGGAGGGCAACATACAATGAGCAGTTCTTC. Its protein is CASGPRGGRATYNEQFF.